This is a list of T cell receptor beta chains from one sample in a study of cytomegalovirus exposure and HLA in healthy donors. This table comes from immunoSEQ multiplex PCR, and its TCRdb copy is limited to in-frame clones, with some not included. The sample's table shows approximately 120,000 clones. Sequencing was carried out using PBMCs. The source is a man between 40 and 49 years old in good health and CMV-seronegative. CDR3s include the opening cysteine and the closing phenylalanine or tryptophan. D genes are given only for firm matches.

>TRBJ1-5|-|TRBV27
CASSQGYSNQPQHF
TGTGCCAGCTCACAGGGTTATAGCAATCAGCCCCAGCATTTT
>TRBJ2-1|TRBD1|TRBV28
CASSLRQGVGNEQFF
TGTGCCAGCAGCCTGAGGCAGGGGGTCGGCAATGAGCAGTTCTTC
>TRBJ1-1|-|TRBV27
CASSQALLNTEAFF
TGTGCCAGCAGCCAAGCGCTATTGAACACTGAAGCTTTCTTT
>TRBJ2-7|-|TRBV14
CASSQRGHEQYF
TGTGCCAGCAGCCAACGAGGGCACGAGCAGTACTTC
>TRBJ2-7|-|TRBV28
CASSLIWTVGEQYF
TGTGCCAGCAGTTTAATCTGGACAGTGGGCGAGCAGTACTTC
>TRBJ2-1|-|TRBV4-2
CASSHLAGGNEQFF
TGTGCCAGCAGCCACCTCGCCGGGGGAAATGAGCAGTTCTTC
>TRBJ2-7|TRBD1|TRBV25-1
CASSTGGQGPNEQYF
TGTGCCAGCTCAACAGGGGGACAGGGACCTAACGAGCAGTACTTC
>TRBJ2-1|-|TRBV9
CASSGSLSSYNEQFF
TGTGCCAGCAGCGGATCCTTGAGCTCCTACAATGAGCAGTTCTTC
>TRBJ1-4|-|TRBV5-1
CASSPFSGATNEKLFF
TGCGCCAGCAGCCCATTCTCAGGGGCAACTAATGAAAAACTGTTTTTT
>TRBJ2-7|TRBD1|TRBV6-6
CASSYQPGQGYEQYF
TGTGCCAGCAGTTACCAGCCGGGACAGGGATACGAGCAGTACTTC
>TRBJ2-1|TRBD2|TRBV9
CASSVGVAGGPYEQFF
TGTGCCAGCAGCGTAGGGGTAGCGGGAGGGCCTTATGAGCAGTTCTTC
>TRBJ1-1|-|TRBV5-4
CASSPTTSGTSKVAFF
TGTGCCAGCAGCCCCACCACCTCCGGGACTTCCAAAGTAGCTTTCTTT
>TRBJ1-3|-|TRBV4-2
CASSLGPRIRSGNTIYF
TGTGCCAGCAGCCTCGGCCCAAGGATCAGGTCTGGAAACACCATATATTTT
>TRBJ2-1|TRBD2|TRBV5-1
CASSNRLAEYNEQFF
TGCGCCAGCAGCAACAGACTAGCCGAGTACAATGAGCAGTTCTTC
>TRBJ2-7|TRBD1|TRBV11-3
CASSLRQGVDEQYF
TGTGCCAGCAGCTTAAGGCAGGGGGTAGACGAGCAGTACTTC
>TRBJ1-1|-|TRBV27
CARGEGQVNTEAFF
TGTGCCAGAGGGGAAGGCCAGGTGAACACTGAAGCTTTCTTT
>TRBJ2-2|-|TRBV5-4
CASSLFRGPDPGVGELFF
TGTGCCAGCAGCTTGTTTAGAGGCCCAGATCCGGGGGTCGGGGAGCTGTTTTTT
>TRBJ2-5|TRBD1|TRBV7-9
CASRPDRFRETQYF
TGTGCCAGCAGACCGGACAGGTTCAGGGAGACCCAGTACTTC
>TRBJ2-1|TRBD2|TRBV25-1
CASQSGAYNEQFF
TGTGCCAGCCAAAGCGGGGCTTACAATGAGCAGTTCTTC
>TRBJ2-1|TRBD2|TRBV5-8
CASSPGGAPLAGGFF
TGTGCCAGCAGCCCCGGCGGGGCCCCCCTAGCGGGAGGGTTCTTC
>TRBJ2-7|-|TRBV29-1
CSVREAGTEQYF
TGCAGCGTCAGGGAGGCAGGGACCGAGCAGTACTTC
>TRBJ2-3|TRBD2|TRBV6-5
CATGGDWSRDTQYF
TGTGCCACGGGAGGGGACTGGTCCAGAGATACGCAGTATTTT
>TRBJ2-1|-|TRBV11-2
CASSSPGAGFNEQFF
TGTGCCAGCAGCTCCCCAGGGGCAGGGTTTAATGAGCAGTTCTTC
>TRBJ1-1|-|TRBV2
CASSEAGSANTEAFF
TGTGCCAGCAGTGAAGCGGGCAGTGCGAACACTGAAGCTTTCTTT
>TRBJ2-3|-|TRBV13
CASSRPGASTDTQYF
TGTGCCAGCAGCCGCCCTGGAGCTAGCACAGATACGCAGTATTTT
>TRBJ1-1|TRBD1|TRBV7-9
CASSFYGDRDTEAFF
TGTGCCAGCAGCTTTTATGGGGACAGGGACACTGAAGCTTTCTTT
>TRBJ1-2|-|TRBV2
CASRDSYNYGYTF
TGTGCCAGCAGGGACAGCTATAACTATGGCTACACCTTC
>TRBJ1-5|-|TRBV30
CAWGAGLSNQPQHF
TGTGCCTGGGGGGCGGGACTCAGCAATCAGCCCCAGCATTTT
>TRBJ2-7|TRBD1|TRBV7-2
CASSSYRGTHEQYF
TGTGCCAGCAGCTCCTACAGGGGTACCCACGAGCAGTACTTC
>TRBJ2-7|-|TRBV11-3
CASSLGGALSDEQYF
TGTGCCAGCTCCCTGGGGGGGGCGCTTTCGGACGAGCAGTACTTC
>TRBJ2-1|-|TRBV2
CASTLLVHEQFF
TGTGCCAGCACTTTGCTAGTCCATGAGCAGTTCTTC
>TRBJ2-3|-|TRBV5-1
CASSLGWVSSGGVTDTQYF
TGCGCCAGCAGCTTGGGTTGGGTGTCGTCCGGCGGGGTCACAGATACGCAGTATTTT
>TRBJ2-1|-|TRBV11-1
CASSAGDFLYNEQFF
TGTGCCAGCAGCGCTGGGGACTTCCTCTACAATGAGCAGTTCTTC
>TRBJ2-5|TRBD1|TRBV7-8
CASSLADRGKETQYF
TGTGCCAGCAGCTTAGCGGACAGGGGGAAGGAGACCCAGTACTTC
>TRBJ2-3|-|TRBV9
CASSAGLTSTDTQYF
TGTGCCAGCAGCGCTGGACTTACTAGCACAGATACGCAGTATTTT
>TRBJ2-3|TRBD2|TRBV4-3
CASSQDNGVAGGTDTQYF
TGCGCCAGCAGCCAAGATAATGGAGTAGCGGGAGGCACAGATACGCAGTATTTT
>TRBJ1-1|-|TRBV10-1
CATRGKRHTEAFF
TGCGCCACCCGAGGGAAACGTCACACTGAAGCTTTCTTT
>TRBJ1-1|TRBD1|TRBV30
CAWNREGTVNTEAFF
TGTGCCTGGAACCGTGAGGGGACAGTGAACACTGAAGCTTTCTTT
>TRBJ2-7|TRBD2|TRBV4-1
CASSQPTSGRAGLPYEQYF
TGCGCCAGCAGCCAGCCGACTAGCGGGAGAGCCGGTTTACCCTACGAGCAGTACTTC
>TRBJ2-7|-|TRBV19
CASRGDPTSGEQYF
TGTGCCAGTAGGGGCGATCCCACCTCGGGGGAGCAGTACTTC
>TRBJ2-7|TRBD2|TRBV10-3
CAISEPGLANEQYF
TGTGCCATCAGTGAGCCGGGACTAGCAAACGAGCAGTACTTC
>TRBJ1-2|TRBD1|TRBV5-6
CASSLGPGQGAFHGYTF
TGTGCCAGCAGCTTGGGCCCGGGACAGGGGGCTTTCCATGGCTACACCTTC